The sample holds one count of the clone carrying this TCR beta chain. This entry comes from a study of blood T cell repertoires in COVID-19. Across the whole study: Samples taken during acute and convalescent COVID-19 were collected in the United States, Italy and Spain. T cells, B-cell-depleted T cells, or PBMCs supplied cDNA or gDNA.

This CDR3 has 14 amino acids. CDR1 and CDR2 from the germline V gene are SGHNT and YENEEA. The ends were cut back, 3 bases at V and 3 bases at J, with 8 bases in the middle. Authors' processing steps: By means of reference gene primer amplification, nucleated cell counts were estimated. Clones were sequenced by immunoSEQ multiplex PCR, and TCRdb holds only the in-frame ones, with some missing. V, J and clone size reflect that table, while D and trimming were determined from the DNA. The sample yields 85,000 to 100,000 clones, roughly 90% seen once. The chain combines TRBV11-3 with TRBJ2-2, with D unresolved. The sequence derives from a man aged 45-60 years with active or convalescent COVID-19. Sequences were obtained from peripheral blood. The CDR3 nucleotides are TGTGCCAGCAGCTTCGAAGCGTACACCGGGGAGCTGTTTTTT. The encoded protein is CASSFEAYTGELFF.